This TCR beta chain was sequenced for a study of cytomegalovirus exposure and HLA in healthy donors. On the study more broadly: For the roughly 400 genotyped donors, more than 65% fell within the Caucasian-associated ancestry cluster. Study-wide results and limits: 87-base-pair reads could not separate some V segments, including TRBV6-2 and TRBV6-3.

Primers: 60 Vbeta forward and 13 Jbeta reverse. Assay: immunoSEQ multiplex PCR; the TCRdb copy retains only in-frame clones and omits some. The sample contains 120,000 to 150,000 clones, about 80% of which appear only once. All donors participated as healthy donors of bone marrow. Trimming removed 4 bases at V and 2 bases at J, with 11 bases between. The CDR3 totals 14 residues. Germline CDR1 MDHEN, CDR2 SYDVKM. Remarks on this clone: No antigen is known for it.

This chain connects TRBV28 to TRBJ1-1, with unresolved D. The source of this sequence is a man aged 30-40 years in good health and CMV-seronegative. The specimen was PBMCs. CDR3 residues: CASSSPDKNTEAFF. The CDR3 DNA sequence: TGTGCCAGCAGTTCACCCGACAAAAACACTGAAGCTTTCTTT.